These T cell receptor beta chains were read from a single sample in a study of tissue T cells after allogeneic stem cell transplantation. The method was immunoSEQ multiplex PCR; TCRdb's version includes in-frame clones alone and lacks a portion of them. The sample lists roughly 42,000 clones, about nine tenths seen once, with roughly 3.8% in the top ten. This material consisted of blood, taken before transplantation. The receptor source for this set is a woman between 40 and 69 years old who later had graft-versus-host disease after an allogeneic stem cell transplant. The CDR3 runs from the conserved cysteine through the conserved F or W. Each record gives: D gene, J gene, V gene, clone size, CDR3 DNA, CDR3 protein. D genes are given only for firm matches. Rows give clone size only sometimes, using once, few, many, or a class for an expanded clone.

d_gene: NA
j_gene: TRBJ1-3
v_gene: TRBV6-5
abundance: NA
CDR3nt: TGTGCCAGCAGTTTATACCCTGGAAACACCATATATTTT
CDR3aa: CASSLYPGNTIYF

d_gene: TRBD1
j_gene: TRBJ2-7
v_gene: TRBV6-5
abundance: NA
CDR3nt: TGTGCCAGCAGTTACTCGACAGGGACAGCATACGAGCAGTACTTC
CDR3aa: CASSYSTGTAYEQYF

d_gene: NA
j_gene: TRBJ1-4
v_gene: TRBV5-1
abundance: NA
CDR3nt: TGCGCCAGCAGCCTCTACTCGACAGCCCGAAATGAAAAACTGTTTTTT
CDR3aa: CASSLYSTARNEKLFF

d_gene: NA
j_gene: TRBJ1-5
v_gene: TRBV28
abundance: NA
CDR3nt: TGTGCCAGCAGTTTAGTTGGAGGGTACGATCAGCCCCAGCATTTT
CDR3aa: CASSLVGGYDQPQHF

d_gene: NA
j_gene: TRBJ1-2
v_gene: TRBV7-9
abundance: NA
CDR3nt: TGTGCCAGCAGCTTTGGTCGGCAGGGAAGACTCTATGGCTACACCTTC
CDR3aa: CASSFGRQGRLYGYTF

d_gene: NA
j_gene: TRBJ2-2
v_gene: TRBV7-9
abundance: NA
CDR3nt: TGTGCCAGCAGCTTAGAACGGACCGGGGAGCTGTTTTTT
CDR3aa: CASSLERTGELFF

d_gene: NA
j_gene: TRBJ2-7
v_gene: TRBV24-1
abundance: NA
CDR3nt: TGTGCCACCCTGCCCCGGGGTTACGAGCAGTACTTC
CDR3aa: CATLPRGYEQYF

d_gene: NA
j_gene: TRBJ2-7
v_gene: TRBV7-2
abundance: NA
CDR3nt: TGTGCCAGCAGCGCAAGATGGGGCTACGAGCAGTACTTC
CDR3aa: CASSARWGYEQYF

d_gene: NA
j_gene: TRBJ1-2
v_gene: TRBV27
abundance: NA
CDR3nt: TGTGCCAGCGGGGAGGGGGGAGGTTATGGCTACACCTTC
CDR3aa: CASGEGGGYGYTF

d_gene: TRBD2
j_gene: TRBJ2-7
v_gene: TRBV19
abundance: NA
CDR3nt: TGTGCCAGTAGTATGTCCGGGGACTATTACGAGCAGTACTTC
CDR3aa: CASSMSGDYYEQYF

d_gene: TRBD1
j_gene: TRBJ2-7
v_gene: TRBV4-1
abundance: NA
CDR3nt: TGCGCCAGCAGCCAAGATCGGGACAGATTCTACGAGCAGTACTTC
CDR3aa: CASSQDRDRFYEQYF

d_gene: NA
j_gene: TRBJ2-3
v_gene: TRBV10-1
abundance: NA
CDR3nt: TGCGCCAGCAGTGATGATGGTATACGGGAGTTGCGCACAGATACGCAGTATTTT
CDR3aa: CASSDDGIRELRTDTQYF

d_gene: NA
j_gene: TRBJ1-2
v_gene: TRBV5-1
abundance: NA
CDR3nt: TGCGCCAGCAGCTTGGATGGGGGGAGTACTAACTATGGCTACACCTTC
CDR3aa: CASSLDGGSTNYGYTF

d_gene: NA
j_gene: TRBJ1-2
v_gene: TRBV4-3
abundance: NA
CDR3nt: TGCGCCAGCAGCCAAGGCGACAAGGAGGTCGGCTACACCTTC
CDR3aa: CASSQGDKEVGYTF

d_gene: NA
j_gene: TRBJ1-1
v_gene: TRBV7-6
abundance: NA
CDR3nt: TGTGCCAGCAGCCCGATGACGGGAAACACTGAAGCTTTCTTT
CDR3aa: CASSPMTGNTEAFF

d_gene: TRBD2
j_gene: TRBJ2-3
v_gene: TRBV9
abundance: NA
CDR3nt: TGTGCCAGCAGCGTAGGGACTAGCGGGCTATCAGATACGCAGTATTTT
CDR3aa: CASSVGTSGLSDTQYF

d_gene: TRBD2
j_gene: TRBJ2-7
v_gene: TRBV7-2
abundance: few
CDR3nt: TGTGCCAGCAGCTTAGATGCGGGAGAGTACGAGCAGTACTTC
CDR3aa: CASSLDAGEYEQYF

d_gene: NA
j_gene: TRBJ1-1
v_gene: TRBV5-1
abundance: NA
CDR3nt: TGCGCCAGCAGCTTGGCGGGTCTTGTAAACACTGAAGCTTTCTTT
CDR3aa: CASSLAGLVNTEAFF

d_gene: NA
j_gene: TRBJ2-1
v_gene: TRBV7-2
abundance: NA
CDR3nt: TGTGCCAGCAGCTTAGCTTCACTAGCATTTTCAAATGAGCAGTTCTTC
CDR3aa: CASSLASLAFSNEQFF

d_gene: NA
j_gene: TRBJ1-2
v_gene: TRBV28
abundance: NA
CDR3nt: TGTGCCAGCAGTCTTGATCCCCAAGGTGGCTACACCTTC
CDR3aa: CASSLDPQGGYTF

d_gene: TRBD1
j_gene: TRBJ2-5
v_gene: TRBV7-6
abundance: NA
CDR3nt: TGTGCCAGCAGCTCCTCCGGGACAGGGGGGGAGACCCAGTACTTC
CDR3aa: CASSSSGTGGETQYF

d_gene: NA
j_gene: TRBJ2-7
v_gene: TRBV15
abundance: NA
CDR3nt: TGTGCCACCAGCAGATCCCAACCAGGGGCCTACGAGCAGTACTTC
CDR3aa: CATSRSQPGAYEQYF

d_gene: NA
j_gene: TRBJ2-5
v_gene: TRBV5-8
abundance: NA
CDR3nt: TGTGCCAGCAGGCCCGGACTTACTGAAGAGACCCAGTACTTC
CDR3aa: CASRPGLTEETQYF

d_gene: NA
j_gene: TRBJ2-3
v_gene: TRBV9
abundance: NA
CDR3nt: TGTGCCAGCAGCGTAGACCTAAGTAGCACAGATACGCAGTATTTT
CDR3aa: CASSVDLSSTDTQYF

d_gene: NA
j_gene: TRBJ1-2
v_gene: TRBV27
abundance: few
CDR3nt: TGTGCCAGCAGTTTGGTAGGGAACTATGGCTACACCTTC
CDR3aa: CASSLVGNYGYTF